The 20 T cell receptor beta chains given below trace back to one sample, sequenced in a study of blood T cell repertoires in COVID-19. TCRdb keeps only in-frame clones here, not all; method: immunoSEQ multiplex PCR. This table holds approximately 81,000 clones, roughly 78% found once. The sequencing sample was made of peripheral blood. Source of these receptors: a human donor in a cohort sampled during active COVID-19.

The table lists this clone with a count of one. The chain employs TRBV23-1 and TRBJ2-6; 9 positions agree with TRBD1. TRBV23-1 has ORF status, its function being uncertain. The CDR3 is 18 amino acids. With V trimmed by 2 bases and J by 1 base, 6 bases remained unmatched. DNA of the CDR3: TGCGCCAGCAGTCAAATTTGGGACAGGGTTTCTGGGGCCAACGTCCTGACTTTC. Translated: CASSQIWDRVSGANVLTF.

This clone was seen a handful of times. The rearrangement joins TRBV2 to TRBJ2-6; a possible D gene is TRBD2 (6 bases). The V end was cut by 9 bases, the J end by 7 bases, with 19 bases between. The length of the CDR3 is 15 residues. Germline V gene lookup returns CDR1 SNHLY and CDR2 FYNNEI. The CDR3 nucleotides are TGTGCCAGTCGACTAGTAGAGCGTGAAGCCAACGTCCTGACTTTC. Amino acid sequence: CASRLVEREANVLTF.

The genes are TRBV19 and TRBJ1-3, with D possibly being TRBD1 (5 bases). V shed 11 bases and J shed 0 bases, with 17 bases lying between them. The CDR3 has 15 residues. The germline gives CDR1 LNHDA, CDR2 SQIVND (reference sequence). In DNA form, the CDR3 reads TGTGCCGGGTGGGGCCGGAACTTCTCTGGAAACACCATATATTTT. Its translation is CAGWGRNFSGNTIYF.

This clone was found once. The chain links TRBV7-9 to TRBJ2-7, with TRBD1 matching 8 bases. The trim removed 5 bases at V and 6 bases at J, leaving 12 bases unmatched. The CDR3 extends over 15 amino acids. Germline V gives CDR1 SEHNR, CDR2 FQNEAQ (reference sequence). CDR3 amino acids: CASSIKQGERVEQYF. The CDR3 DNA follows: TGTGCCAGCAGCATAAAACAGGGGGAAAGGGTCGAGCAGTACTTC.

This chain connects TRBV13 to TRBJ2-7; tentative D call: TRBD1 (5 bases). There are 14 residues in the CDR3. CDR1 and CDR2 from the germline V gene are PRHDT and FYEKMQ (reference sequence). Between the trimmed V and J ends, which lost 7 bases and 3 bases, there was a span of 16 bases. The CDR3 is CASTQGAGYYEQYF. The DNA of the CDR3 is TGTGCCAGCACCCAAGGGGCAGGGTACTACGAGCAGTACTTC.

The chain recombines TRBV28 with TRBJ2-2; tentatively, D is TRBD1 (6 bases). This CDR3 region has 14 residues. Trimming left V 8 bases short and J 6 bases short, with 16 bases between. Germline V gene data show CDR1 as MDHEN and CDR2 as SYDVKM. CDR3 DNA sequence: TGTGCCAGCCTTGAGAGGGGGATTGCCGGGGAGCTGTTTTTT. Protein: CASLERGIAGELFF.

The genes are TRBV15 and TRBJ1-6, with 7 bases identical to TRBD1. The CDR3 covers 17 residues. The ends lost 1 base at V and 7 bases at J; junction bases unmatched: 10. Germline V gives CDR1 LNHNV, CDR2 YYDKDF (reference sequence). In DNA form, the CDR3 reads TGTGCCACCAGCAGAGCTCGGGGGGGGACAGCAAATTCACCCCTCCACTTT. The encoded protein is CATSRARGGTANSPLHF.

The V and J genes are TRBV10-3 and TRBJ2-7; a weak D match, TRBD2 (5 bases). The CDR3 sequence is 12 residues long. The germline CDR1 and CDR2 sequences are ENHRY and SYGVKD. V shed 2 bases and J shed 7 bases, with 9 bases lying between them. DNA for the CDR3: TGTGCCATCAGTGAGGGTCGAGGGGAGCAGTACTTC. Protein sequence: CAISEGRGEQYF.

This clone was seen just once. The rearrangement joins TRBV11-3 to TRBJ1-1; D possibly corresponds to TRBD1 (6 bases). Looked up from germline, CDR1 is SGHNT and CDR2 is YENEEA. The CDR3 is 15 amino acids. V lost 5 bases to trimming and J lost 3 bases, with 16 bases between them. CDR3 sequence reads: CASSPGTPKDTEAFF. Here the CDR3 DNA reads TGTGCCAGCAGCCCTGGGACACCAAAAGACACTGAAGCTTTCTTT.

The chain uses TRBV4-2 and TRBJ2-7; the match to TRBD1 covers 7 bases. The CDR3 contains 14 residues. With V trimmed by 4 bases and J by 4 bases, 7 bases remained unmatched. CDR1 LGHNA and CDR2 YNFKEQ come from the germline V gene. Written as DNA, the CDR3 is TGTGCCAGCAGCCCCGGACAGGTTAGGTACGAGCAGTACTTC. It specifies CASSPGQVRYEQYF.

The V and J genes are TRBV4-2 and TRBJ2-3, with TRBD2 matching over 7 bases. The V segment lost 0 bases and the J segment 8 bases; nucleotides outside the gene matches: 8. Germline V lookup: CDR1 LGHNA, CDR2 YNFKEQ. The CDR3 covers 15 residues. CDR3 residues: CASSQDPAGQPTQYF. CDR3 sequence (DNA): TGTGCCAGCAGCCAAGACCCAGCGGGGCAACCTACGCAGTATTTT.

V usage is TRBV12-3 or TRBV12-4 and J usage is TRBJ1-6; the D is unclear. This CDR3 comprises 13 residues. Trimming removed 6 bases at V and 7 bases at J, with 10 bases between. CDR3 in DNA: TGTGCCAGCAGCGATGATCAGAATTCACCCCTCCACTTT. It translates to CASSDDQNSPLHF.

This clone showed up just a few times. The chain carries TRBV7-9 and TRBJ1-1; D uncertain. V was clipped by 1 base and J by 3 bases, with 6 bases between them. Per the germline V gene, CDR1 is SEHNR and CDR2 is FQNEAQ (reference sequence). The CDR3 is 13 amino acids. The CDR3 DNA is TGTGCCAGCAGCTTAGACTCGTACACTGAAGCTTTCTTT. Its translation is CASSLDSYTEAFF.

The J gene is TRBJ1-2, the V gene TRBV2; D not certain. Trimming stripped 5 bases from V and 4 bases from J, with 11 bases between. Germline values: CDR1 SNHLY, CDR2 FYNNEI. CDR3 size: 13 residues. The CDR3 region is CASSTSGGYGYTF. CDR3 DNA sequence: TGTGCCAGCAGTACTTCAGGAGGCTATGGCTACACCTTC. Full variable domain (missing parts from reference TRBV2 and TRBJ1-2): EPEVTQTPSHQVTQMGQEVILRCVPISNHLYFYWYRQILGQKVEFLVSFYNNEISEKSEIFDDQFSVERPDGSNFTLKIRSTKLEDSAMYFCASSTSGGYGYTFGSGTRLTVV.

The chain combines TRBV3-1 (or the pseudogene TRBV3-2) with TRBJ2-7; perhaps TRBD1 as D (6 bases). CDR1 is LGHDT, CDR2 YNNKEL, per germline (reference sequence). The CDR3 length is 16 residues. V lost 0 bases and J lost 0, with 12 bases in between. CDR3 protein: CASSQDVQGSSYEQYF. In DNA, the CDR3 is TGTGCCAGCAGCCAAGATGTACAGGGAAGCTCCTACGAGCAGTACTTC.

V is TRBV18 and J is TRBJ2-5; D is possibly TRBD2 (6 bases). The CDR3 runs to 13 residues. V lost 3 bases, J lost 4 bases, and 9 bases lay in between. Germline V lookup: CDR1 KGHSH, CDR2 LQKENI. The CDR3 DNA is TGTGCCAGCTCACCCTTGGGGGGAGAGACCCAGTACTTC. It is translated as CASSPLGGETQYF.

The chain employs TRBV5-1 and TRBJ2-1; maybe TRBD1 (6 bases). This CDR3 comprises 16 residues. In germline, CDR1 is SGHRS, CDR2 YFSETQ. Trimming cost V 5 bases and J 4 bases, with 19 bases left between them. The CDR3 reads CASSPGPRGSYNEQFF. The CDR3 DNA reads TGCGCCAGCAGTCCAGGCCCGAGGGGGAGTTACAATGAGCAGTTCTTC.

The J gene is TRBJ2-5, the V gene TRBV9; 8 bases fit TRBD2. Losses at the gene ends were 4 bases for V and 4 bases for J; bases not matched to a gene: 12. Germline assignment: CDR1 SGDLS and CDR2 YYNGEE. The CDR3 contains 16 residues. In DNA, the CDR3 is TGTGCCAGCAGCCCGGGCGGGGGGCACCCCCCAGAGACCCAGTACTTC. Amino acids: CASSPGGGHPPETQYF. The complete variable domain, with remaining parts taken from reference TRBV9 and TRBJ2-5, reads DSGVTQTPKHLITATGQRVTLRCSPRSGDLSVYWYQQSLDQGLQFLIQYYNGEERAKGNILERFSAQQFPDLHSELNLSSLELGDSALYFCASSPGGGHPPETQYFGPGTRLLVL.

J is TRBJ2-7 and V is TRBV9, with TRBD1 identical over 8 bases. The CDR3 consists of 14 residues. The ends lost 4 bases at V and 3 bases at J; junction bases unmatched: 6. Germline CDR1 SGDLS, CDR2 YYNGEE. In nucleotides, the CDR3 is TGTGCCAGCAGCAACAGGGACAGGCACTACGAGCAGTACTTC. This translates into CASSNRDRHYEQYF.

The rearrangement uses TRBV23-1 and TRBJ2-7, with D perhaps matching TRBD1 (5 bases). TRBV23-1 is an ORF, with its function uncertain. This CDR3 has 19 amino acids. V lost 0 bases, J lost 2 bases, and 23 bases lay in between. The CDR3, as DNA: TGCGCCAGCAGTCAATCCCTAGGGGTGAGGTCTTGCCGGGCCTACGAGCAGTACTTC. The encoded protein is CASSQSLGVRSCRAYEQYF.